This T cell receptor beta chain was recorded in a study of cytomegalovirus exposure and HLA in healthy donors. Study information: Clustering assigned approximately 79% of the roughly 430 genotyped donors to the Caucasian-associated ancestry cluster.

The PCR ran on 60 Vbeta and 13 Jbeta primers. Method: immunoSEQ multiplex PCR; TCRdb's copy keeps in-frame clones and lacks some. The listing records tens of thousands of clones. In the case of this clone: Its antigen is unknown.

Broader study findings: Analysis was carried out at a later point, and it linked a missense DCLRE1C variant to TCR beta V- and J-gene trimming. The authors listed 164 TCR beta chains as cytomegalovirus-associated.

The sequence was obtained from a woman in her thirties or forties in good health and CMV-seropositive. The sequencing sample was made of PBMCs.

CDR3 nucleotides: TGCGCCAGCAGTCCGGGACAAATCAACTATGGCTACACCTTC. This encodes CASSPGQINYGYTF. The rearrangement joins TRBV10-2 to TRBJ1-2, with a weak D call TRBD1 (6 bases). Looked up from germline, CDR1 is WSHSY and CDR2 is SAAADI. Trimming shortened V by 5 bases and J by 2 bases, and 12 bases separated the two germline ends. The CDR3 has 14 amino acids.